This TCR beta chain was found in a study of CD8 T cells in Susac syndrome. Reverse transcription used roughly 0.45 to 1 ug RNA and random hexamers. Amplification of TCR beta CDR3 across 54 Vbeta and 13 Jbeta was performed with immunoSEQ multiplex PCR. TCRdb re-called the immunoSEQ multiplex PCR reads through MiXCR, storing one row per CDR3 protein. The sample lists some 140,000 distinct CDR3 sequences, 95% seen once, with over 0.15% in the top ten. Trimming pared 0 bases from V and 5 bases from J, leaving 10 bases between. The germline gives CDR1 KGHSH, CDR2 LQKENI. This CDR3 region has 14 residues. In regard to this clonotype: Its antigen is still unknown.

The authors carried out high-throughput sequencing of TCR beta. They applied it to CD8+ and CD4+ T cells obtained from blood. The recently defined diagnostic criteria for definite or probable disease were met by the Susac syndrome patients. Study-wide findings and caveats: A relatively small number of individuals underwent TCR sequencing and HLA analysis.

Sequencing was done on a sample of CD8+ T cells from PBMCs. The receptor was derived from a human donor with Susac syndrome. The chain carries TRBV18 and TRBJ1-2; D uncertain. The CDR3, as DNA: TGTGCCAGCTCACCACCAACAGAGCCTTATGGCTACACCTTC. Translated, it gives CASSPPTEPYGYTF.